Listed here are 27 T cell receptor beta chains from one sample, sequenced in a study of Graves' ophthalmopathy and Graves' hyperthyroidism. RNA transcripts served as template for amplifying TCR beta CDR3 sequences. Second-round multiplex PCR came after first-round RT-PCR with HTBI primers. In TCRdb, the multiplex PCR reads were re-called with MiXCR into one record per CDR3 protein. This sample yields some 380,000 distinct CDR3 sequences, of which 15% are seen a single time; roughly 7% belongs to the top ten. Specimen: peripheral blood. The receptors originated from a woman aged 18-29 years with stable Graves' hyperthyroidism.

In this sample, this clonotype turned up many times. A read error may explain this, as a much larger clone is one base away. The chain couples TRBV6-5 to TRBJ1-1, with D unresolved. V lost 2 bases to trimming and J lost 3 bases, with 4 bases between them. Germline assignment: CDR1 MNHEY and CDR2 SVGAGI. There are 12 residues in the CDR3. CDR3 sequence reads: CASSYGYTEAFF. CDR3 nucleotide sequence: TGTGCCAGCAGTTACGGGTACACTGAAGCTTTCTTT.

This clonotype was observed many times. A much larger clone is a single base away; this may be a read error. Since no conserved phenylalanine or tryptophan closes the CDR3, a read error is the likely cause. As DNA, the CDR3 is TGTGCTACATCAAGGGGGCTCTACGAGCAGTACCTC. Protein product: CATSRGLYEQYL. V is TRBV12-5 and J is TRBJ2-7; 7 bases match TRBD1. The germline V gene encodes CDR1 LGHNT and CDR2 FRNRAP. The J segment lost 3 bases and the V segment lost 10 bases, leaving 6 bases of the junction unmatched. The CDR3 loop spans 12 amino acids.

The sample holds a few counts of this clonotype. The rearrangement joins TRBV4-1 to TRBJ2-7, with 8 bases aligning to TRBD1. With 1 base clipped from V and 4 bases from J, the junction kept 12 bases outside the gene matches. Germline V gives CDR1 MGHRA, CDR2 YSYEKL. The CDR3 runs 17 residues. CDR3 sequence: CASSQVWGQGAVYEQYF. The CDR3 DNA sequence: TGCGCCAGCAGCCAAGTTTGGGGCCAGGGGGCCGTATACGAGCAGTACTTC.

This clonotype was detected many times. This sequence joins TRBV2 and TRBJ2-5; 14 bases are a match to TRBD2. The CDR3 runs 16 residues. The V and J ends lost 11 bases and 9 bases, in that order; junction bases with no gene match: 17. Germline V gene data show CDR1 as SNHLY and CDR2 as FYNNEI. As DNA, the CDR3 is TGTGCCCAAGCAGATGGGACTAGCGGGGGCCAGGGGGCCCAGTACTTC. It is translated as CAQADGTSGGQGAQYF.

This clonotype has a count of ten or more. This sequence joins TRBV19 and TRBJ1-1, with a tentative D call TRBD1 (6 bases). V was clipped by 3 bases and J by 11 bases, with 16 bases between them. The CDR3 consists of 13 residues. The V gene's germline CDR1 is LNHDA and CDR2 SQIVND (reference sequence). CDR3 protein: CASSINWGADAFF. The CDR3 DNA sequence: TGTGCCAGTAGTATTAATTGGGGGGCGGATGCTTTCTTT.

At least ten counts were recorded for this clonotype. V and J are TRBV5-1 and TRBJ1-2; TRBD1 matches 7 bases. V lost 3 bases to trimming and J lost 8 bases; unmatched junction nucleotides: 7. The CDR3 runs to 13 residues. Germline CDR1 is SGHRS and CDR2 is YFSETQ. CDR3 protein: CASSSTGALGYTF. Here the CDR3 DNA reads TGCGCCAGCAGCTCTACAGGGGCTCTCGGCTACACCTTC.

In this sample, this clonotype turned up many times. The chain combines TRBV19 with TRBJ1-1; TRBD1 is a possible D gene (6 bases). CDR1 LNHDA and CDR2 SQIVND come from the germline V gene (reference sequence). Deletions cut 10 bases from V and 0 bases from J, with 18 bases between. The CDR3 has 15 amino acids. For the CDR3, the DNA is TGTGCCACCCTCTCTCGGGACACCATGAACACTGAAGCTTTCTTT. Protein product: CATLSRDTMNTEAFF.

The gene calls are TRBV2 and TRBJ2-3, with D unclear. Trimming stripped 7 bases from V and 1 base from J, with 15 bases between. There are 15 residues in the CDR3. Germline V CDR1 and CDR2: SNHLY, FYNNEI. The CDR3 coding sequence is TGTGCCAGCACCGAATCCCTTGGGGGCACAGATACGCAGTATTTT. Translation gives CASTESLGGTDTQYF.

Ten or more counts support this clonotype. The chain employs TRBV4-1 and TRBJ1-1; 12 nucleotides line up with TRBD1. V was pared by 4 bases and J by 5 bases, with 14 bases of the junction left unmatched. The CDR3 has 18 residues. Germline CDR1 MGHRA, CDR2 YSYEKL. The CDR3 spells CASSRVLGTGGRRTEAFF. The CDR3, as DNA: TGCGCCAGCAGCCGGGTTCTCGGGACAGGGGGCCGTAGGACTGAAGCTTTCTTT.

The V call is TRBV29-1, the J call TRBJ2-7; no firm D call. Germline V CDR1 and CDR2: SQVTM, ANQGSEA. CDR3 length equals 13 residues. Trimming took off 2 bases at V and 2 bases at J, with 10 bases between the two ends. The CDR3 region is CSVERDRPYEQYF. The CDR3 bases are TGCAGCGTTGAAAGAGATAGGCCCTACGAGCAGTACTTC.

This clonotype was seen a handful of times. This chain joins TRBV6-1 and TRBJ1-5, with TRBD1 identical over 12 bases. The V gene's germline CDR1 is MNHNS and CDR2 SASEGT. The CDR3 sequence is 14 residues long. The J segment lost 8 bases and the V segment lost 7 bases, leaving 6 bases of the junction unmatched. This CDR3 is CASTWDRGQEPQHF. CDR3 DNA: TGTGCCAGCACATGGGACAGGGGGCAAGAGCCCCAGCATTTT.

The table lists this clonotype with many counts. This chain links TRBV6-2 or TRBV6-3 with TRBJ2-7; D tentatively reads TRBD1 or TRBD2 (6 bases each). The CDR3 consists of 14 residues. V lost 6 bases, J lost 0 bases, and 12 bases lay in between. Germline V gene lookup returns CDR1 MNHEY and CDR2 SVGEGT. The CDR3 region is CASSPGDFSYEQYF. The CDR3, as DNA: TGTGCCAGCAGCCCAGGGGACTTCTCCTACGAGCAGTACTTC.

This clonotype was seen a handful of times. The V gene is TRBV5-1, the J gene TRBJ1-1; possible D gene TRBD1, 6 bases. The CDR3 has 14 residues. Germline-derived CDR1 and CDR2 are SGHRS and YFSETQ. Trimming cost V 5 bases and J 6 bases, with 17 bases left between them. The DNA of the CDR3 is TGCGCCAGCAGTTGGGGGGACACCCTCCCTGAAGCTTTCTTT. Protein: CASSWGDTLPEAFF.

This clonotype was seen at least ten times. This chain joins TRBV7-3 and TRBJ2-5; TRBD2 aligns across 7 bases. V shed 6 bases, J shed 4 bases, and the junction held 5 bases outside the gene matches. Germline CDR1 and CDR2: SGHTA and FQGTGA. The CDR3 sequence is 13 residues long. CDR3 in amino acids: CASSPWGGETQYF. The CDR3 nucleotides read TGTGCCAGCAGTCCCTGGGGGGGAGAGACCCAGTACTTC.

This clonotype was observed many times. This sequence joins TRBV25-1 and TRBJ2-7; 12 nucleotides match TRBD2. Trimming at V came to 4 bases and at J to 6 bases, leaving 4 bases not matched to a gene. Per the germline V gene, CDR1 is MGHDK and CDR2 is SYGVNS. The CDR3 spans 14 residues. CDR3 DNA sequence: TGTGCCAGCAGTGTACTAGCGGGGGGAACCGAGCAGTACTTC. This gives the protein CASSVLAGGTEQYF.

At least ten counts were recorded for this clonotype. The J gene is TRBJ2-5, the V gene TRBV24-1, with D maybe TRBD1 (6 bases). V lost 4 bases to trimming and J lost 5 bases, with 16 bases between them. The CDR3 totals 15 residues. In germline, CDR1 is KGHDR, CDR2 SFDVKD. The CDR3 sequence: CATSDHRAVWETQYF. The CDR3, as DNA: TGTGCCACCAGTGACCACAGGGCAGTGTGGGAGACCCAGTACTTC.

This chain uses TRBV5-1 with TRBJ2-5; D perhaps matches TRBD1 (6 bases). With 0 bases removed from V and 1 base from J, the gap between germline ends came to 7 bases. The germline gives CDR1 SGHRS, CDR2 YFSETQ. This CDR3 has 14 residues. The CDR3: CASSLEQGQETQYF. As DNA, the CDR3 is TGCGCCAGCAGCTTGGAACAGGGCCAAGAGACCCAGTACTTC.

This chain links TRBV29-1 with TRBJ1-5; TRBD1 matches at 7 bases. J gave up 2 bases and V 5 bases, and 6 bases lay outside the gene matches. Germline V gene sequence: CDR1 SQVTM, CDR2 ANQGSEA. The CDR3 runs 14 residues. The CDR3 coding sequence is TGCAGCGTTAGACAGGGCGCTGGCAATCAGCCCCAGCATTTT. Translation gives CSVRQGAGNQPQHF.

The sample holds many counts of this clonotype. The gene calls are TRBV11-3 and TRBJ2-7; D is uncertain. V was pared by 2 bases and J by 3 bases, with 8 bases between. The CDR3 extends over 13 amino acids. From germline, CDR1 is SGHNT and CDR2 YENEEA. The DNA for the CDR3 is TGTGCCAGCAGCTTAAAGAGAGGCTACGAGCAGTACTTC. As protein: CASSLKRGYEQYF.

This clonotype has a count of ten or more. V and J are TRBV9 and TRBJ1-6; D not certain. This CDR3 contains 14 residues. Germline values: CDR1 SGDLS, CDR2 YYNGEE. Trimming removed 0 bases from V and 7 bases from J, with 8 bases in between. The CDR3 spells CASSVGGINSPLHF. CDR3 sequence (DNA): TGTGCCAGCAGCGTAGGGGGAATCAATTCACCCCTCCACTTT.

The V gene is TRBV5-8, the J gene TRBJ1-4; D not resolved. CDR1 is SGHTS, CDR2 YDEGEE, per germline. Trimming removed 1 base from V and 5 bases from J, with 12 bases in between. This CDR3 has 15 residues. CDR3 sequence (DNA): TGTGCCAGCAGCTTGAAAGTGGTGGGAAATGAAAAACTGTTTTTT. It codes for CASSLKVVGNEKLFF.

In its sample, this clonotype was seen many times. This chain links TRBV12-3 or TRBV12-4 with TRBJ1-1; D unresolved. CDR3 length equals 11 residues. V was cut by 3 bases and J by 4 bases, with 3 bases left in between. The CDR3 region has the DNA TGTGCCAGCAGTTTTTTCACTGAAGCTTTCTTT. Encoded protein: CASSFFTEAFF.

In its sample, this clonotype was seen many times. This chain uses TRBV10-3 with TRBJ2-5; TRBD1 matches at 12 bases. Per the germline V gene, CDR1 is ENHRY and CDR2 is SYGVKD. Trimming took 6 bases from V and 5 from J; bases not matched to a gene: 7. The CDR3 spans 15 residues. CDR3 region: CAIRPGQGARETQYF. The CDR3 DNA follows: TGTGCCATCAGACCGGGACAGGGGGCGCGGGAGACCCAGTACTTC.

There are many counts of this clonotype. The rearrangement joins TRBV15 to TRBJ2-7; D is possibly TRBD1 (6 bases). Trimming left V 5 bases short and J 0 bases short, with 11 bases between. This CDR3 region has 14 residues. The germline V gene has CDR1 LNHNV and CDR2 YYDKDF (reference sequence). This chain's CDR3 is CATSPRGLSYEQYF. The CDR3 nucleotides read TGTGCCACCAGCCCCAGGGGCCTCTCCTACGAGCAGTACTTC.

The V and J genes are TRBV25-1 and TRBJ1-1; D gene ambiguous. The CDR3 contains 15 residues. V was pared by 7 bases and J by 0 bases, with 15 bases between. From germline, CDR1 is MGHDK and CDR2 SYGVNS. CDR3 loop: CASTTRAGMNTEAFF. For the CDR3, the DNA is TGTGCCAGCACGACCCGGGCAGGCATGAACACTGAAGCTTTCTTT.

This clonotype was seen many times. The chain employs TRBV12-3 or TRBV12-4 and TRBJ2-7; TRBD2 might be the D (5 bases). V lost 6 bases to trimming and J lost 5 bases, with 14 bases between them. This CDR3 region has 13 residues. This chain's CDR3 is CASRLGLRDEQYF. The CDR3 DNA is TGTGCCAGCAGGCTCGGACTTAGGGACGAGCAGTACTTC.

Notes on this clonotype: Germline is not matched at one junction end, which may reflect a read error. This chain uses TRBV5-6 with TRBJ1-5, with D possibly being TRBD1 (5 bases). The CDR3 spans 15 residues. The V gene's germline CDR1 is SGHDT and CDR2 YYEEEE. The CDR3 nucleotides read TGTGCCTGCAGCAGCGGGGAGGGGAGTCATCAGCCCCAGCATTTT. Protein: CACSSGEGSHQPQHF. Full variable domain (missing parts from reference TRBV5-6 and TRBJ1-5): DAGVTQSPTHLIKTRGQQVTLRCSPKSGHDTVSWYQQALGQGPQFIFQYYEEEERQRGNFPDRFSGHQFPNYSSELNVNALLLGDSALYLCACSSGEGSHQPQHFGDGTRLSIL.